A single sample is the source of the 29 T cell receptor beta chains below, sequenced in a study of identical twins. TCRdb analysed the 5' RACE reads with MiXCR anew, one entry per CDR3 protein. The sample lists about 690,000 distinct CDR3 sequences; roughly 6% were seen once. Material: naive T cells sorted from blood. Receptors were obtained from a man aged 18-30 years in good health.

This clonotype was picked up many times. The chain uses TRBV13 and TRBJ2-7, with D maybe TRBD2 (5 bases). With 3 bases removed from V and 2 bases from J, the gap between germline ends came to 8 bases. This CDR3 has 13 residues. Germline-derived CDR1 and CDR2 are PRHDT and FYEKMQ (reference sequence). DNA of the CDR3: TGTGCCAGCAGCTTGTGGGGAGCCTACGAGCAGTACTTC. Protein: CASSLWGAYEQYF.

This clonotype was detected only a few times. CDR3 nucleotide sequence: TGTGCCAGCAGGCGACTAGCGGGAGGCACTAGCACAGATACGCAGTATTTT. Protein sequence: CASRRLAGGTSTDTQYF. V gene TRBV6-1 combines with J gene TRBJ2-3; TRBD2 matches at 13 bases. V dropped 6 bases and J dropped 0; count of bases not matched to a gene: 6. This CDR3 has 17 amino acids. Germline values: CDR1 MNHNS, CDR2 SASEGT.

This clonotype has only a few counts. V usage is TRBV3-1 and J usage is TRBJ1-5; TRBD1 matches 7 bases. The V segment lost 1 base and the J segment 3 bases; nucleotides outside the gene matches: 3. This CDR3 has 15 amino acids. CDR1 and CDR2 (germline): LGHDT, YNNKEL (reference sequence). The CDR3 protein is CASSQAGQNNQPQHF. CDR3 coding DNA: TGTGCCAGCAGCCAAGCGGGACAGAACAATCAGCCCCAGCATTTT.

This clonotype was recorded at least ten times. One end of the junction is discordant with germline, which a read error may explain. The V and J genes are TRBV29-1 and TRBJ2-1; TRBD1 is a possible D gene (6 bases). The V gene's germline CDR1 is SQVTM and CDR2 ANQGSEA. CDR3 length: 8 residues. CDR3 region: CSVPIGGF. CDR3 coding DNA: TGCAGCGTTCCCATAGGGGGTTTC.

This chain uses TRBV20-1 with TRBJ2-7; 7 nucleotides match TRBD1. Germline V CDR1 and CDR2: DFQATT, SNEGSKA (reference sequence). Trimming cost V 6 bases and J 2 bases; bases outside gene matches: 7. The length of the CDR3 is 13 residues. CDR3 region: CSAGLDRAYEQYF. The CDR3 DNA sequence: TGCAGTGCGGGTCTAGACAGGGCCTACGAGCAGTACTTC.

The CDR3 DNA follows: TGTGCCTGGAGTGTATCTTTCACTGAGGGCACCATATATTTT. Translating gives CAWSVSFTEGTIYF. The chain uses TRBV30 and TRBJ1-3; the D is unclear. The V end was cut by 0 bases, the J end by 9 bases, with 15 bases between. Germline assignment: CDR1 GTSNPN and CDR2 SVGIG (reference sequence). The CDR3 length is 14 residues.

This clonotype was recorded a few times. The chain recombines TRBV6-1 with TRBJ2-7; D possibly corresponds to TRBD1 (5 bases). The CDR3 totals 12 residues. Trimming took 10 bases from V and 3 from J, leaving 13 bases between them. Germline-derived CDR1 and CDR2 are MNHNS and SASEGT. CDR3 sequence: CATLGVFYEQYV. The CDR3 DNA is TGTGCCACCCTAGGGGTTTTCTACGAGCAGTACGTC.

At least ten counts were recorded for this clonotype. The chain employs TRBV5-5 and TRBJ2-6; D remains ambiguous. The CDR3 has 15 amino acids. The V and J ends lost 0 bases and 1 base respectively, with 5 bases between them. Germline V gives CDR1 SGHKS, CDR2 YYEKEE (reference sequence). The CDR3 bases are TGTGCCAGCAGCTTGGGAAATTCTGGGGCCAACGTCCTGACTTTC. It specifies CASSLGNSGANVLTF.

This chain uses TRBV29-1 with TRBJ2-3; no firm D call. The V end lost 0 bases, the J end lost 6 bases, and 10 bases lay between the germline ends. This CDR3 is 13 amino acids long. Germline loops: CDR1 SQVTM, CDR2 ANQGSEA. CDR3 sequence (DNA): TGCAGCGTTGAAGATCTGGGTTTGGATACGCAGTATTTT. This gives the protein CSVEDLGLDTQYF.

This rearrangement joins TRBV6-1 to TRBJ1-2; TRBD1 matches 9 bases. This CDR3 has 14 residues. Trimming removed 3 bases from V and 4 bases from J; junction bases left unmatched: 3. Germline assignment: CDR1 MNHNS and CDR2 SASEGT. The CDR3 DNA reads as TGTGCCAGCAGTGAGGGACAGGGTACCTATGGCTACACCTTC. It codes for CASSEGQGTYGYTF.

This clonotype has at least ten counts. This chain connects TRBV12-3 or TRBV12-4 to TRBJ1-3; D is unresolved. The V gene lost 4 bases and the J gene lost 4 bases, with 14 bases spanning the gap. This CDR3 spans 15 amino acids. The CDR3 DNA reads as TGTGCCAGCAGTTCGTCAGCGGCGGGGGGAAACACCATATATTTT. It yields the protein CASSSSAAGGNTIYF.

The J gene is TRBJ2-5, the V gene TRBV30, with D perhaps TRBD2 (5 bases). The CDR3 length is 12 residues. Deletions cut 6 bases from V and 5 bases from J, with 13 bases between. CDR1 and CDR2 (germline): GTSNPN, SVGIG (reference sequence). The DNA for the CDR3 is TGTGCCTGTTCCAGCGGTCCGGAGACCCAGTACTTC. This gives the protein CACSSGPETQYF.

At least ten counts were recorded for this clonotype. This rearrangement joins TRBV20-1 to TRBJ1-5; possible D gene TRBD1, 5 bases. The CDR3 extends over 13 amino acids. The germline CDR1 and CDR2 sequences are DFQATT and SNEGSKA (reference sequence). V was clipped by 3 bases and J by 8 bases, with 14 bases between them. CDR3 amino acids: CSASQGKGEPQHF. The CDR3 DNA reads TGCAGTGCTAGTCAAGGGAAAGGGGAGCCCCAGCATTTT.

This clonotype was recorded many times. The chain carries TRBV29-1 and TRBJ2-4; D is uncertain. Germline V CDR1 and CDR2: SQVTM, ANQGSEA. The CDR3 has 15 residues. V lost 7 bases to trimming and J lost 4 bases, with 20 bases between them. This CDR3 reads CSADRTQDGKNIQYF. As DNA, the CDR3 is TGCAGCGCCGATAGGACCCAGGACGGGAAAAACATTCAGTACTTC.

This CDR3 reads CASSLGLARANNEQFF. The DNA of the CDR3 is TGCGCCAGCAGCTTGGGACTAGCACGAGCCAACAATGAGCAGTTCTTC. The chain uses TRBV5-1 and TRBJ2-1; 7 bases are shared with TRBD2. Germline CDR1 is SGHRS and CDR2 is YFSETQ. J gave up 5 bases and V 0 bases, and 8 bases lay outside the gene matches. This CDR3 has 16 amino acids. Full variable domain (rest looked up from reference TRBV5-1 and TRBJ2-1): KAGVTQTPRYLIKTRGQQVTLSCSPISGHRSVSWYQQTPGQGLQFLFEYFSETQRNKGNFPGRFSGRQFSNSRSEMNVSTLELGDSALYLCASSLGLARANNEQFFGPGTRLTVL.

On this clonotype itself: A much larger clone sits a single nucleotide away, making a read error possible. The rearrangement links TRBV24-1 to TRBJ2-3; 8 bases fit TRBD2. CDR1 and CDR2 (germline): KGHDR, SFDVKD. The CDR3 extends over 15 amino acids. The ends lost 4 bases at V and 0 bases at J; junction bases unmatched: 2. CDR3 protein: CATSDPSGSTDTQYF. CDR3 nucleotide sequence: TGTGCCACCAGTGACCCTAGCGGGAGCACAGATACGCAGTATTTT.

This clonotype has ten or more counts. This chain links TRBV12-3 or TRBV12-4 with TRBJ2-2; D call uncertain. The CDR3 consists of 13 residues. With 2 bases removed from V and 8 bases from J, the gap between germline ends came to 9 bases. The CDR3 loop is CASSLMGVGELFF. CDR3 DNA: TGTGCCAGCAGTTTAATGGGTGTTGGGGAGCTGTTTTTT.

The rearrangement links TRBV3-1 to TRBJ1-2, with TRBD1 as a possible D gene (6 bases). The CDR3 loop spans 14 amino acids. V lost 3 bases and J lost 6, with 14 bases in between. From germline, CDR1 is LGHDT and CDR2 YNNKEL (reference sequence). DNA of the CDR3: TGTGCCAGCAGCCACTCAGGGGCTCTTAATGGCTACACCTTC. It yields the protein CASSHSGALNGYTF.

This clonotype was counted ten times or more. The rearrangement joins TRBV28 to TRBJ1-5, with TRBD1 matching 7 bases. The CDR3 is 14 amino acids. Germline V gives CDR1 MDHEN, CDR2 SYDVKM. The V gene end was trimmed by 6 bases and the J gene end by 2 bases; junction bases not matched to a gene: 4. The CDR3 loop reads CASRRQGGNQPQHF. For the CDR3, the DNA is TGTGCCAGCAGGCGACAGGGCGGCAATCAGCCCCAGCATTTT.

This clonotype has ten or more counts. The CDR3 spells CSVAFPYSNQPQHF. The CDR3, as DNA: TGCAGCGTTGCTTTTCCCTATAGCAATCAGCCCCAGCATTTT. This sequence joins TRBV29-1 and TRBJ1-5; D is undetermined. The CDR3 contains 14 residues. Germline lookup yields CDR1 SQVTM and CDR2 ANQGSEA. V gave up 4 bases and J gave up 0 bases, with 10 bases separating them.

This clonotype was counted at least ten times. The CDR3 DNA reads TGTGCCAGCAGCCTAAAACAGGGTTGGAACACTGAAGCTTTCTTT. Its protein is CASSLKQGWNTEAFF. This sequence joins TRBV7-2 and TRBJ1-1; a weak D match, TRBD1 (6 bases). Germline CDR1 reads SGHTA; CDR2 reads FQGNSA. The V end was cut by 5 bases, the J end by 1 base, with 14 bases between. CDR3 length: 15 amino acids.

The chain combines TRBV6-1 with TRBJ2-7; D is possibly TRBD1 (5 bases). Trimming took off 2 bases at V and 0 bases at J, with 8 bases between the two ends. The CDR3 has 14 residues. The germline CDR1 and CDR2 sequences are MNHNS and SASEGT. The CDR3: CASSEIQGSYEQYV. CDR3 DNA sequence: TGTGCCAGCAGTGAAATCCAGGGCTCCTACGAGCAGTACGTC.

There are many counts of this clonotype. The chain is built from TRBV9 and TRBJ1-2, with no clear D. Germline V gene data show CDR1 as SGDLS and CDR2 as YYNGEE. Trimming stripped 0 bases from V and 9 bases from J, with 12 bases between. This CDR3 has 13 residues. The CDR3 spells CASSVGPYQSYTF. As DNA, the CDR3 is TGTGCCAGCAGCGTAGGCCCGTATCAAAGCTACACCTTC. The full variable domain, rest sourced from reference TRBV9 and TRBJ1-2, is DSGVTQTPKHLITATGQRVTLRCSPRSGDLSVYWYQQSLDQGLQFLIQYYNGEERAKGNILERFSAQQFPDLHSELNLSSLELGDSALYFCASSVGPYQSYTFGSGTRLTVV.

The table lists this clonotype with a few counts. As DNA, the CDR3 is TGTGCCAGCAGCCCCCCAGGTGGCTACACCTTC. Translating it yields CASSPPGGYTF. V is TRBV7-9 and J is TRBJ1-2; D unclear. Germline V gene data show CDR1 as SEHNR and CDR2 as FQNEAQ (reference sequence). V lost 5 bases and J lost 7, with 8 bases in between. This CDR3 is built from 11 residues.

This clonotype has only a few counts. The V call is TRBV7-6, the J call TRBJ2-1; 7 nucleotides line up with TRBD1. V lost 2 bases and J lost 6; bases outside the gene matches: 7. There are 15 residues in the CDR3. The V gene's germline CDR1 is SGHVS and CDR2 FNYEAQ. Here the CDR3 DNA reads TGTGCCAGCAGCTTAACGGCGACAGGGCCCAATGAGCAGTTCTTC. This gives the protein CASSLTATGPNEQFF.

The V and J genes are TRBV2 and TRBJ1-1; D is uncertain. This CDR3 has 15 amino acids. V was trimmed by 2 bases and J by 0 bases, leaving 10 bases between them. Per germline, CDR1 SNHLY and CDR2 FYNNEI. CDR3: CASSEFTAMNTEAFF. The CDR3 coding sequence is TGTGCCAGCAGTGAATTCACGGCGATGAACACTGAAGCTTTCTTT.

This clonotype has ten or more counts. In DNA form, the CDR3 reads TGTGCCAGCAGTTACTCGACGGGAGGTACGGCGGATTCACCCCTCCACTTT. It translates to CASSYSTGGTADSPLHF. The rearrangement joins TRBV6-5 to TRBJ1-6; D remains ambiguous. The germline CDR1 and CDR2 sequences are MNHEY and SVGAGI. This CDR3 comprises 17 residues. The V gene lost 0 bases and the J gene lost 8 bases, with 17 bases spanning the gap.

This clonotype was detected only a few times. The genes are TRBV7-2 and TRBJ2-2; 9 nucleotides line up with TRBD1. Per the germline V gene, CDR1 is SGHTA and CDR2 is FQGNSA. This CDR3 is built from 16 residues. V dropped 5 bases and J dropped 4; count of bases not matched to a gene: 8. CDR3 region: CASSILTGGGTGELFF. For the CDR3, the DNA is TGTGCCAGCAGCATCTTAACAGGGGGCGGCACCGGGGAGCTGTTTTTT.

This clonotype was seen ten or more times. The V call is TRBV7-9, the J call TRBJ2-3; TRBD2 is a possible D gene (6 bases). The CDR3 extends over 12 amino acids. The germline CDR1 and CDR2 sequences are SEHNR and FQNEAQ (reference sequence). CDR3 DNA sequence: TGTGCTGGCGGGATTAGCACAGATACGCAGTATTTT. Translation gives CAGGISTDTQYF.